These 18 T cell receptor beta chains originate from one sample sequenced in a study of blood T cell repertoires in COVID-19. Clones were sequenced by immunoSEQ multiplex PCR, and TCRdb holds only the in-frame ones, with some missing. The sample has a few hundred thousand clones, around nine tenths seen once. Material: peripheral blood. These receptor sequences come from a woman aged 25 to 45 with COVID-19, enrolled during active disease.

The rearrangement joins TRBV6-5 to TRBJ2-7; TRBD2 agrees at 11 bases. Per the germline V gene, CDR1 is MNHEY and CDR2 is SVGAGI. J lost 5 bases, V lost 2 bases, and 5 bases had no gene match. This CDR3 comprises 15 residues. In DNA, the CDR3 is TGTGCCAGCAGTTACGGTAGCGGGAGGGCCCACGAGCAGTACTTC. Protein product: CASSYGSGRAHEQYF.

The V and J genes are TRBV6-2 or TRBV6-3 and TRBJ2-2; D call uncertain. Germline CDR1 and CDR2: MNHEY and SVGEGT. V lost 0 bases and J lost 8, with 7 bases in between. The CDR3 contains 13 residues. CDR3 nucleotides: TGTGCCAGCAGTTACTCGACAACGGGGGAGCTGTTTTTT. This translates into CASSYSTTGELFF.

In this sample, this clone turned up once. CDR3 coding DNA: TGTGCCAGCAGCTTGGCAGCGGGTGTGAACACCGGGGAGCTGTTTTTT. Its protein product is CASSLAAGVNTGELFF. This chain uses TRBV5-6 with TRBJ2-2; tentative D call: TRBD2 (6 bases). CDR3 length equals 16 residues. Trimming took off 0 bases at V and 1 base at J, with 10 bases between the two ends. Germline V lookup: CDR1 SGHDT, CDR2 YYEEEE.

The V gene is TRBV24-1, the J gene TRBJ1-5; the D is unclear. V was clipped by 8 bases and J by 0 bases, with 22 bases between them. The CDR3 has 18 amino acids. The V gene's germline CDR1 is KGHDR and CDR2 SFDVKD. The CDR3 coding sequence is TGTGCCACCATGGAGGAAGTAAGGAATTCGTATAGCAATCAGCCCCAGCATTTT. Translating it yields CATMEEVRNSYSNQPQHF.

V usage is TRBV13 and J usage is TRBJ1-3, with TRBD1 as a possible D gene (6 bases). Between the trimmed V and J ends, which lost 0 bases and 4 bases, there was a span of 10 bases. Germline CDR1 reads PRHDT; CDR2 reads FYEKMQ (reference sequence). CDR3 length equals 15 residues. The CDR3 region is CASSLGQGDGNTIYF. The DNA for the CDR3 is TGTGCCAGCAGCTTAGGACAGGGCGACGGAAACACCATATATTTT.

This chain connects TRBV9 to TRBJ2-7; 10 nucleotides line up with TRBD2. Germline CDR1 SGDLS, CDR2 YYNGEE. The CDR3 has 13 amino acids. The V and J ends lost 3 bases and 4 bases, in that order; junction bases with no gene match: 1. CDR3 loop: CASSEAGGYEQYF. The CDR3 DNA is TGTGCCAGCAGCGAAGCGGGAGGGTACGAGCAGTACTTC.

The chain employs TRBV7-9 and TRBJ2-7, with 8 bases matching TRBD2. The germline CDR1 and CDR2 sequences are SEHNR and FQNEAQ (reference sequence). V was clipped by 5 bases and J by 2 bases; unmatched bases: 11. CDR3 length equals 16 residues. CDR3: CASSIQAGVGPYEQYF. In DNA form, the CDR3 reads TGTGCCAGCAGCATCCAAGCGGGAGTGGGCCCCTACGAGCAGTACTTC.

The chain is built from TRBV7-9 and TRBJ1-6; possibly TRBD1 for D (6 bases). V was shortened by 1 base and J by 6 bases, with 10 bases between the two germline ends. The germline gives CDR1 SEHNR, CDR2 FQNEAQ (reference sequence). The CDR3 totals 15 residues. The CDR3 sequence: CASSLEQGRNSPLHF. The CDR3 coding sequence is TGTGCCAGCAGCTTAGAACAGGGCCGTAATTCACCCCTCCACTTT.

The chain recombines TRBV13 with TRBJ2-1; 7 bases line up with TRBD2. Germline assignment: CDR1 PRHDT and CDR2 FYEKMQ (reference sequence). This CDR3 spans 13 amino acids. V dropped 3 bases and J dropped 8; count of bases not matched to a gene: 4. The CDR3, as DNA: TGTGCCAGCAGCTTGTTTCGGGGGGATGAGCAGTTCTTC. It translates to CASSLFRGDEQFF.

The CDR3 DNA sequence: TGCAGCGCTTGGACAGTTACTGAAGCTTTCTTT. Protein sequence: CSAWTVTEAFF. The gene calls are TRBV29-1 and TRBJ1-1, with D tentatively TRBD1 (6 bases). The CDR3 has 11 residues. Germline assignment: CDR1 SQVTM and CDR2 ANQGSEA. The V and J ends lost 7 bases and 5 bases respectively, with 11 bases between them.

The chain recombines TRBV3-1 (or the pseudogene TRBV3-2) with TRBJ2-7; D remains ambiguous. From germline, CDR1 is LGHDT and CDR2 YNNKEL (reference sequence). The CDR3 is made up of 13 amino acids. V was clipped by 2 bases and J by 3 bases, with 8 bases between them. The CDR3 region is CASSQPPVYEQYF. DNA for the CDR3: TGTGCCAGCAGCCAACCTCCGGTCTACGAGCAGTACTTC.

The chain has TRBV6-5 and TRBJ1-5; weak D call: TRBD1 (5 bases). The CDR3 runs to 13 residues. The germline CDR1 and CDR2 sequences are MNHEY and SVGAGI. V was pared by 3 bases and J by 7 bases, with 10 bases between. The CDR3 loop reads CASSYRGKQPQHF. The CDR3 region has the DNA TGTGCCAGCAGTTATAGGGGAAAGCAGCCCCAGCATTTT.

The rearrangement uses TRBV6-6 and TRBJ2-7; D is perhaps TRBD2 (6 bases). The ends were cut back, 4 bases at V and 5 bases at J, with 18 bases in the middle. There are 15 residues in the CDR3. CDR1 is MNHNY, CDR2 SVGAGI, per germline (reference sequence). CDR3 DNA sequence: TGTGCCAGCAGTTCCCACGGGGGTAGCGTCAACGAGCAGTACTTC. Protein sequence: CASSSHGGSVNEQYF.

The gene calls are TRBV11-2 and TRBJ2-7; 7 bases are a match to TRBD1. CDR1 and CDR2 from the germline V gene are SGHAT and FQNNGV. This CDR3 region has 14 residues. V shed 6 bases, J shed 3 bases, and the junction held 8 bases outside the gene matches. CDR3 amino acids: CASSRPGQNYEQYF. CDR3 bases: TGTGCCAGCAGTCGACCGGGACAGAACTACGAGCAGTACTTC. The full variable domain, its missing parts supplied by reference TRBV11-2 and TRBJ2-7, is EAGVAQSPRYKIIEKRQSVAFWCNPISGHATLYWYQQILGQGPKLLIQFQNNGVVDDSQLPKDRFSAERLKGVDSTLKIQPAKLEDSAVYLCASSRPGQNYEQYFGPGTRLTVT.

The chain employs TRBV28 and TRBJ1-5; 7 bases map to TRBD1. Trimming removed 6 bases from V and 9 bases from J; junction bases left unmatched: 11. CDR3 size: 14 residues. The germline CDR1 and CDR2 sequences are MDHEN and SYDVKM. CDR3 loop: CASSPIRTGGPQHF. DNA for the CDR3: TGTGCCAGCAGCCCCATCCGGACAGGCGGGCCCCAGCATTTT.

This clone was recorded a few times. The rearrangement uses TRBV3-1 (or the pseudogene TRBV3-2) and TRBJ1-1; D not certain. CDR1 and CDR2 from the germline V gene are LGHDT and YNNKEL (reference sequence). This CDR3 is built from 15 residues. V dropped 1 base and J dropped 1 base, with 10 bases sitting between them. CDR3 sequence (DNA): TGTGCCAGCAGCCAAGGAGGGTTCGCGAACACTGAAGCTTTCTTT. It is translated as CASSQGGFANTEAFF.

This chain uses TRBV27 with TRBJ1-1; TRBD1 is a possible D gene (5 bases). The CDR3 covers 13 residues. The V end lost 3 bases, the J end lost 3 bases, and 8 bases lay between the germline ends. Germline V gene lookup returns CDR1 MNHEY and CDR2 SMNVEV (reference sequence). In DNA, the CDR3 is TGTGCCAGCAGTTTTATCAGGGACACTGAAGCTTTCTTT. Translation: CASSFIRDTEAFF.

The chain joins TRBV5-1 to TRBJ2-2, with D hard to call. The germline V gene encodes CDR1 SGHRS and CDR2 YFSETQ. The CDR3 sequence is 15 residues long. V was clipped by 2 bases and J by 0 bases, with 8 bases between them. CDR3 sequence (DNA): TGCGCCAGCAGCTTCCGGTATCCGAACACCGGGGAGCTGTTTTTT. Translated: CASSFRYPNTGELFF.